This TCR beta chain was recovered during a study of blood T cells in healthy people across ages. Study-wide findings and caveats: Naive T cell percentage and TCR beta diversity correlated strongly. Fewer expanded clones and more diversity marked long-lived versus aged donors.

The use of a sample-barcoded 5' primer and a J-beta primer mix characterized a second PCR of roughly 7 to 12 cycles. MiXCR, applied by TCRdb to the 5' RACE reads, yields one record per CDR3 protein. Of roughly 1 million distinct CDR3 sequences listed, around 25% were seen once; the top ten hold approximately 0.71%. Trimming took 3 bases from V and 7 from J; bases not matched to a gene: 7. This CDR3 is built from 17 residues. Germline-derived CDR1 and CDR2 are SGHVS and FNYEAQ. With respect to this clonotype: Its specificity is not known.

The data were also submitted as part of a second study, on T cells of mothers and their children. This second study says: The second PCR used the M1S primer, and this primer added sample barcodes and 2-4 random nucleotides. Each mother yielded more than 9.5 million TCR beta CDR3 reads. Each child yielded 2.5 million to 3 million reads.

The sample was blood. The chain couples TRBV7-6 to TRBJ2-2, with 14 bases that match TRBD2. The sequence derives from a girl aged 2 to 10 in good health. The CDR3: CASSFRTSGGYDGELFF. The CDR3 region has the DNA TGTGCCAGCAGCTTCCGGACTAGCGGGGGGTACGACGGGGAGCTGTTTTTT.